The 11 T cell receptor beta chains in this list originate from one sample, sequenced in a study of blood T cells in healthy people across ages. A J-beta primer mix and a sample-barcoded 5' primer were used in a second PCR of about 7 to 12 cycles. In TCRdb, the 5' RACE reads were re-called with MiXCR into one record per CDR3 protein. The sample carries 1.5 million to 2 million distinct CDR3 sequences, roughly two fifths recorded once. The source material was blood. The source is a human donor in good health.

V and J are TRBV3-1 and TRBJ1-5; D is possibly TRBD1 (5 bases). The V end was cut by 4 bases, the J end by 2 bases, with 12 bases between. The germline V gene has CDR1 LGHDT and CDR2 YNNKEL (reference sequence). There are 15 residues in the CDR3. The CDR3 region has the DNA TGTGCCAGCAGCCTAAGGGGTGTTGGCAATCAGCCCCAGCATTTT. Translation: CASSLRGVGNQPQHF.

There are a few counts of this clonotype. The rearrangement joins TRBV7-2 to TRBJ2-7, with 11 nucleotides matching TRBD2. J gave up 4 bases and V 1 base, and 6 bases lay outside the gene matches. Germline V gene sequence: CDR1 SGHTA, CDR2 FQGNSA. The CDR3 extends over 16 amino acids. CDR3 sequence: CASSLVLAGGVYEQYF. CDR3 nucleotides: TGTGCCAGCAGCTTAGTCCTAGCGGGGGGTGTGTACGAGCAGTACTTC.

The sample holds one count of this clonotype. This rearrangement joins TRBV5-5 to TRBJ2-5, with 8 positions matching TRBD1. The CDR3 loop spans 15 amino acids. Germline-derived CDR1 and CDR2 are SGHKS and YYEKEE (reference sequence). The V and J ends lost 4 bases and 2 bases, in that order; junction bases with no gene match: 7. This CDR3 reads CASSQDRGRQETQYF. DNA of the CDR3: TGTGCCAGCAGCCAAGACAGGGGAAGACAAGAGACCCAGTACTTC.

The V gene is TRBV7-8, the J gene TRBJ2-5, with 7 bases that match TRBD2. Germline V gene sequence: CDR1 SGHVS, CDR2 FQNEAQ. The CDR3 runs to 19 residues. Losses at the gene ends were 1 base for V and 0 bases for J; bases not matched to a gene: 14. The chain's CDR3 is CASSLDWRRRGRYQETQYF. The CDR3 nucleotides read TGTGCCAGCAGCTTAGATTGGCGTCGGCGGGGGAGGTACCAAGAGACCCAGTACTTC.

The rearrangement links TRBV12-3 or TRBV12-4 to TRBJ2-5; D not certain. With the DNA end fitting TRBJ2-7 better, the J assignment may be wrong. This CDR3 spans 10 amino acids. The CDR3 spells CASTKYEQYF. The CDR3 nucleotides read TGTGCCAGCACCAAGTACGAGCAGTACTTC.

The chain employs TRBV5-1 and TRBJ1-1; D unresolved. CDR1 is SGHRS and CDR2 is YFSETQ in the germline V gene. V was clipped by 3 bases and J by 1 base, with 10 bases between them. The CDR3 loop spans 14 amino acids. Here the CDR3 reads CASSWRPPNTEAFF. The DNA for the CDR3 is TGCGCCAGCAGCTGGCGGCCGCCGAACACTGAAGCTTTCTTT.

V and J are TRBV7-2 and TRBJ2-4; D unresolved. The end of the DNA is better explained by TRBJ2-7, so the J call may be wrong. The V gene's germline CDR1 is SGHTA and CDR2 FQGNSA. CDR3 length: 12 amino acids. CDR3 nucleotide sequence: TGTGCCAGCAGCTCTCTTCGCTACGAGCAGTACTTC. It translates to CASSSLRYEQYF.

This chain uses TRBV6-2 or TRBV6-3 with TRBJ2-7; TRBD2 is a possible D gene (6 bases). In germline, CDR1 is MNHEY, CDR2 SVGEGT. This CDR3 is 14 amino acids long. Deletions cut 5 bases from V and 7 bases from J, with 18 bases between. This CDR3 is CASSPTRGSGEQYF. Here the CDR3 DNA reads TGTGCCAGCAGTCCGACTAGAGGATCCGGGGAGCAGTACTTC.

This clonotype was counted a few times. The chain is built from TRBV12-3 or TRBV12-4 and TRBJ1-2; no reliable D call. V was cut by 2 bases and J by 8 bases, with 12 bases left in between. This CDR3 comprises 13 residues. CDR3 protein: CASSLKGLGGYTF. CDR3 sequence (DNA): TGTGCCAGCAGTTTAAAAGGGCTTGGGGGCTACACCTTC.

This clonotype was picked up many times. This sequence joins TRBV6-5 and TRBJ2-7, with 7 positions matching TRBD1. The CDR3 runs to 17 residues. Germline-derived CDR1 and CDR2 are MNHEY and SVGAGI. Trimming took 4 bases from V and 2 from J; bases not matched to a gene: 14. The CDR3: CASSWRSRDSGAYEQYF. In nucleotides, the CDR3 is TGTGCCAGCAGTTGGAGAAGCCGGGACAGTGGGGCCTACGAGCAGTACTTC.

A few counts support this clonotype. This sequence joins TRBV29-1 and TRBJ2-5, with a tentative D call TRBD2 (5 bases). CDR1 is SQVTM, CDR2 ANQGSEA, per germline. Deletions cut 6 bases from V and 2 bases from J, with 13 bases between. CDR3 size: 13 residues. This CDR3 is CSVEVGSQETQYF. The CDR3 nucleotides read TGCAGCGTGGAGGTGGGGTCGCAAGAGACCCAGTACTTC.